Below are 19 T cell receptor beta chains sequenced from a single sample in a study of blood T cell repertoires in COVID-19. Using immunoSEQ multiplex PCR, the repertoire was profiled, and TCRdb retains in-frame clones only, with some absent. Among roughly 72,000 clones listed, under 90% were seen once. Sequencing input: peripheral blood. Receptor source: a man in his 70s who had recovered from COVID-19.

CDR3 sequence reads: CASSFPKRGQGNYGYTF. DNA for the CDR3: TGTGCCAGCAGCTTCCCTAAAAGAGGACAGGGGAACTATGGCTACACCTTC. The chain recombines TRBV11-2 with TRBJ1-2, with TRBD1 matching 9 bases. V lost 3 bases, J lost 2 bases, and 10 bases stayed unmatched. This CDR3 comprises 17 residues. Germline V gene sequence: CDR1 SGHAT, CDR2 FQNNGV. Together with reference TRBV11-2 and TRBJ1-2, the CDR3 gives the full variable domain: EAGVAQSPRYKIIEKRQSVAFWCNPISGHATLYWYQQILGQGPKLLIQFQNNGVVDDSQLPKDRFSAERLKGVDSTLKIQPAKLEDSAVYLCASSFPKRGQGNYGYTFGSGTRLTVV.

The chain employs TRBV7-2 and TRBJ2-1; the match to TRBD2 covers 13 bases. Trimming removed 4 bases from V and 9 bases from J; junction bases left unmatched: 9. Germline V gives CDR1 SGHTA, CDR2 FQGNSA. This CDR3 has 16 amino acids. The CDR3 sequence: CASSWHTSGRAGEQFF. The CDR3 bases are TGTGCCAGCAGCTGGCACACTAGCGGGAGGGCGGGTGAGCAGTTCTTC.

The chain couples TRBV28 to TRBJ2-5; the match to TRBD2 covers 7 bases. With 3 bases clipped from V and 3 bases from J, the junction kept 13 bases outside the gene matches. There are 17 residues in the CDR3. Germline V gene data show CDR1 as MDHEN and CDR2 as SYDVKM. This CDR3 reads CASSLTASGGGKETQYF. In nucleotides, the CDR3 is TGTGCCAGCAGTTTGACCGCCTCGGGGGGAGGGAAAGAGACCCAGTACTTC.

The chain carries TRBV5-3 and TRBJ1-2; maybe TRBD1 (6 bases). TRBV5-3 is marked as an open reading frame, function uncertain. V lost 4 bases, J lost 4 bases, and 20 bases lay in between. The CDR3 is 16 amino acids. The CDR3 loop is CARSTNREKDSYGYTF. The CDR3, as DNA: TGTGCCAGAAGCACTAACAGAGAGAAGGACAGCTATGGCTACACCTTC.

CDR3 sequence reads: CASRAPGQGYTF. CDR3 in DNA: TGTGCCAGCAGAGCCCCGGGACAGGGATACACCTTC. This chain joins TRBV2 and TRBJ1-2; TRBD1 aligns across 9 bases. The V and J ends lost 6 bases and 11 bases, in that order; junction bases with no gene match: 7. The CDR3 is 12 amino acids. The germline gives CDR1 SNHLY, CDR2 FYNNEI.

This clone was picked up one time. The rearrangement links TRBV28 to TRBJ1-2; 8 bases align to TRBD1. The junction had 5 bases not matched to a gene; V was cut back by 5 bases and J by 6 bases. The CDR3 length is 13 residues. Looked up from germline, CDR1 is MDHEN and CDR2 is SYDVKM. The CDR3 sequence: CASSPGGSDGYTF. The CDR3 coding sequence is TGTGCCAGCAGTCCAGGGGGCTCGGATGGCTACACCTTC.

CDR3 coding DNA: TGTGCCAGCAGCGTAGAGGGACACGTCGATGGCTACACCTTC. Amino acids: CASSVEGHVDGYTF. The chain carries TRBV9 and TRBJ1-2; possibly TRBD1 for D (6 bases). The CDR3 spans 14 residues. Germline-derived CDR1 and CDR2 are SGDLS and YYNGEE. Trimming removed 0 bases at V and 6 bases at J, with 12 bases between.

The chain employs TRBV2 and TRBJ2-2; tentatively, D is TRBD1 (5 bases). The CDR3 runs to 14 residues. Germline CDR1 reads SNHLY; CDR2 reads FYNNEI. The V end was cut by 6 bases, the J end by 1 base, with 9 bases between. The CDR3 sequence: CASRQVQNTGELFF. The CDR3 DNA reads as TGTGCCAGCAGACAGGTTCAGAACACCGGGGAGCTGTTTTTT.

V usage is TRBV6-1 and J usage is TRBJ2-7, with TRBD2 as a possible D gene (6 bases). CDR3 length: 13 amino acids. The germline V and J ends were trimmed by 5 bases and 3 bases, with 11 bases remaining between them. Looked up from germline, CDR1 is MNHNS and CDR2 is SASEGT. As DNA, the CDR3 is TGTGCCAGCAGTTCCAACGGGGGCTACGAGCAGTACTTC. Encoded protein: CASSSNGGYEQYF.

The V and J genes are TRBV7-8 and TRBJ2-5; TRBD1 is a possible D gene (5 bases). CDR3 length equals 13 residues. Per the germline V gene, CDR1 is SGHVS and CDR2 is FQNEAQ. V lost 2 bases, J lost 3 bases, and 7 bases lay in between. CDR3: CASSLSDKETQYF. CDR3 nucleotide sequence: TGTGCCAGCAGCTTATCGGACAAAGAGACCCAGTACTTC.

The V call is TRBV4-2, the J call TRBJ2-2; a possible D gene is TRBD2 (6 bases). V was pared by 4 bases and J by 7 bases, with 10 bases between. Germline CDR1 LGHNA, CDR2 YNFKEQ. The CDR3 length is 13 residues. CDR3 sequence reads: CASSPGEDGELFF. In nucleotides, the CDR3 is TGTGCCAGCAGCCCTGGGGAGGACGGGGAGCTGTTTTTT.

The V and J genes are TRBV4-2 and TRBJ2-7, with 8 bases that match TRBD2. The V gene's germline CDR1 is LGHNA and CDR2 YNFKEQ. The CDR3 has 15 amino acids. V shed 0 bases and J 4 bases; nucleotides not matched to a gene: 5. CDR3 DNA: TGTGCCAGCAGCCAAGAGGGACTAGTTTTTTACGAGCAGTACTTC. Protein sequence: CASSQEGLVFYEQYF.

The J gene is TRBJ2-1, the V gene TRBV5-1, with 12 nucleotides matching TRBD2. The ends lost 0 bases at V and 3 bases at J; junction bases unmatched: 7. Germline-derived CDR1 and CDR2 are SGHRS and YFSETQ. This CDR3 region has 18 residues. CDR3 sequence reads: CASSLVASGRALYNEQFF. The CDR3 coding sequence is TGCGCCAGCAGCTTGGTGGCTAGCGGGAGGGCCCTCTACAATGAGCAGTTCTTC. Supplemented by reference TRBV5-1 and TRBJ2-1, the full variable domain reads KAGVTQTPRYLIKTRGQQVTLSCSPISGHRSVSWYQQTPGQGLQFLFEYFSETQRNKGNFPGRFSGRQFSNSRSEMNVSTLELGDSALYLCASSLVASGRALYNEQFFGPGTRLTVL.

This chain connects TRBV21-1 to TRBJ1-1; the DNA was not used to check the table's D call, TRBD1. TRBV21-1 is a recognized pseudogene. CDR3 size: 20 residues. The CDR3 loop is CASSKSPGQGVSGFFTEAFF. For the CDR3, the DNA is TGTGCCAGCAGCAAATCACCGGGACAGGGGGTTTCTGGTTTCTTCACTGAAGCTTTCTTT.

The chain recombines TRBV29-1 with TRBJ1-1; D might be TRBD1 (6 bases). The germline CDR1 and CDR2 sequences are SQVTM and ANQGSEA. V was pared by 7 bases and J by 2 bases, with 17 bases between. The CDR3 length is 14 residues. The CDR3: CSGRKGGRNTEAFF. CDR3 sequence (DNA): TGCAGCGGCCGCAAGGGGGGGCGCAACACTGAAGCTTTCTTT.

This clone was recorded a few times. The chain has TRBV6-4 and TRBJ2-3; TRBD1 matches at 8 bases. V gave up 6 bases and J gave up 4 bases; unmatched junction bases: 6. The CDR3 length is 14 residues. Germline CDR1 and CDR2: MRHNA and SNTAGT. The CDR3 DNA reads as TGTGCCAGCAGCCCGGACAGGGATTCAGATACGCAGTATTTT. It codes for CASSPDRDSDTQYF.

The chain has TRBV7-9 and TRBJ1-4, with 7 bases matching TRBD1. Trimming at V came to 6 bases and at J to 2 bases, leaving 6 bases not matched to a gene. Germline CDR1 is SEHNR and CDR2 is FQNEAQ (reference sequence). The CDR3 is 15 residues long. The CDR3 DNA is TGTGCCAGCAGGACAGGGACCGCTACTAATGAAAAACTGTTTTTT. This encodes CASRTGTATNEKLFF.

This chain uses TRBV19 with TRBJ2-7; D is perhaps TRBD1 (6 bases). This CDR3 comprises 15 residues. Germline V gives CDR1 LNHDA, CDR2 SQIVND (reference sequence). V was pared by 6 bases and J by 3 bases, with 18 bases between. The chain's CDR3 is CASSNPRQERYEQYF. The CDR3 DNA sequence: TGTGCCAGTAGCAACCCCCGACAGGAGCGCTACGAGCAGTACTTC.

The rearrangement uses TRBV6-2 or TRBV6-3 and TRBJ2-1; 7 nucleotides line up with TRBD2. Germline V gives CDR1 MNHEY, CDR2 SVGEGT. CDR3 length: 17 residues. Trimming at V came to 4 bases and at J to 0 bases, leaving 9 bases not matched to a gene. The CDR3 here is CASSSRPRGSSYNEQFF. The CDR3 DNA reads as TGTGCCAGCAGTTCTCGGCCGCGGGGGAGCTCCTACAATGAGCAGTTCTTC.